This TCR beta chain was observed in a study of OX40 agonist ivuxolimab in advanced cancers. Overall study context: Previous treatment with anti-PD-1, anti-PD-L1 or anti-CTLA-4 therapy was allowed; 30% to 50% had received some. Broader study findings: The authors did not determine the antigen specificity of the expanded peripheral T cells. Expanded clones tended on average to be more numerous among CD8+ T cells than CD4+. Circulating CD4+ and CD8+ T cells showed clonal expansion by week 6 at 0.1 to 3.0 mg/kg.

J lost 0 bases, V lost 5 bases, and 6 bases had no gene match. The CDR3 extends over 15 amino acids. Germline CDR1 SQVTM, CDR2 ANQGSEA. Profiling relied on immunoSEQ multiplex PCR, and the TCRdb table lists in-frame clones only, not all of them. The data show 28,000 or so clones, around 82% seen once. By share, this clone ranks as medium-sized. What it binds is not known. The sequences come from CD4+ or CD8+ T cells sorted from blood, collected in a trial of the OX40 agonist ivuxolimab. This clonotype originated in an adult with an advanced solid tumor such as melanoma, head and neck, liver or kidney cancer. The rearrangement uses TRBV29-1 and TRBJ2-1, with 8 nucleotides matching TRBD1. This CDR3 is CSVTTGAGSYNEQFF. CDR3 sequence (DNA): TGCAGCGTTACGACAGGGGCCGGCTCCTACAATGAGCAGTTCTTC.